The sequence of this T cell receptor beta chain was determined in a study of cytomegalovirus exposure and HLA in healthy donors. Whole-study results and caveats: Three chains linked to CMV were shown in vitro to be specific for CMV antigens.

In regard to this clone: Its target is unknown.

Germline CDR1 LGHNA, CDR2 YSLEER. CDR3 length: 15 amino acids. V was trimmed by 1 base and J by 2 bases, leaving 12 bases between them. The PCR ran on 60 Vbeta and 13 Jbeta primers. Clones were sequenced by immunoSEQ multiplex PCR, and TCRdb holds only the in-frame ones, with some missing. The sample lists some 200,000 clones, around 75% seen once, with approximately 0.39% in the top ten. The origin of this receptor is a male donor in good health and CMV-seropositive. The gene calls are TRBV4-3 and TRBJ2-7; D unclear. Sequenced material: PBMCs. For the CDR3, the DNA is TGCGCCAGCAGCCAAGGAGATTCAATTCCCTACGAGCAGTACTTC. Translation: CASSQGDSIPYEQYF.